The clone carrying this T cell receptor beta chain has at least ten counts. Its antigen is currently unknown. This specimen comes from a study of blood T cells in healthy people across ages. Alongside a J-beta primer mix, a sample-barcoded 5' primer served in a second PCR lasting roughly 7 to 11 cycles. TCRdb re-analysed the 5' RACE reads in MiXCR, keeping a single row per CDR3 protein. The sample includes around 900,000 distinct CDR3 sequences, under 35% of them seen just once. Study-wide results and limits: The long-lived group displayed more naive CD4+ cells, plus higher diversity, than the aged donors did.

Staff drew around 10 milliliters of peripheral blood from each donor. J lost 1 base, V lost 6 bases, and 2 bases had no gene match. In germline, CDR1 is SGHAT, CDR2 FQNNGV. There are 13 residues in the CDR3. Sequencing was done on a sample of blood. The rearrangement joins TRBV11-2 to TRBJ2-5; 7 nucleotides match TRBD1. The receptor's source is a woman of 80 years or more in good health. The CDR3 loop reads CASRGDSQETQYF. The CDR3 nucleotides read TGTGCCAGCAGGGGGGACAGCCAAGAGACCCAGTACTTC. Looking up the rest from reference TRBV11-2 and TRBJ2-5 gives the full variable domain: EAGVAQSPRYKIIEKRQSVAFWCNPISGHATLYWYQQILGQGPKLLIQFQNNGVVDDSQLPKDRFSAERLKGVDSTLKIQPAKLEDSAVYLCASRGDSQETQYFGPGTRLLVL.